The rows below give T cell receptor beta chains drawn from one sample of a study of blood T cell repertoires in COVID-19. The assay was immunoSEQ multiplex PCR, and TCRdb's table has in-frame clones only and misses some. The sample yields roughly 140,000 clones, about four fifths seen once. Sequencing was done on a sample of peripheral blood. These receptors all come from a human donor in a cohort sampled during active COVID-19. The CDR3 runs from the conserved cysteine through the conserved F or W. The D gene is left open where the match is weak. The size field is filled for only some rows; it gives once, few, many or a size class.

-	TRBD1	TRBJ2-5	TRBV24-1	16	TGTGCCACCAGTGATTTGGGTACAGGGGGTCGAGAGACCCAGTACTTC	CATSDLGTGGRETQYF
-	TRBD1	TRBJ2-7	TRBV7-8	12	TGTGCCAGCAGCCCGGACAGGGGTCCGCAGTACTTC	CASSPDRGPQYF
-	TRBD2	TRBJ2-2	TRBV28	15	TGTGCCAGCAGGTGGACTAGCGGTTTCACCGGGGAGCTGTTTTTT	CASRWTSGFTGELFF
-	TRBD1	TRBJ2-2	TRBV6-2/TRBV6-3	17	TGTGCCAGCAGTTACAGGGTCTACAGGGGACGCCCGTTAGAGCTGTTTTTT	CASSYRVYRGRPLELFF
-	TRBD2	TRBJ2-7	TRBV6-2/TRBV6-3	16	TGTGCCAGCAGTTACCGCGGGACTAGCGGATCCTACGAGCAGTACTTC	CASSYRGTSGSYEQYF
-	-	TRBJ2-1	TRBV7-3	15	TGTGCCAGCAGCTTAGTGGGAGGAACCTACAATGAGCAGTTCTTC	CASSLVGGTYNEQFF
-	TRBD1	TRBJ1-2	TRBV7-2	15	TGTGCCAGCAGCTCCCGACAGGGGGCTGGCTATGGCTACACCTTC	CASSSRQGAGYGYTF
-	TRBD1	TRBJ2-1	TRBV28	15	TGTGCCAGCAGTTTAGCCGGGACAGGGGACAATGAGCAGTTCTTC	CASSLAGTGDNEQFF
-	TRBD1	TRBJ1-2	TRBV5-1	17	TGCGCCAGCAGCCACCAAGGACAGGGGTTACGCGGCTATGGCTACACCTTC	CASSHQGQGLRGYGYTF
-	-	TRBJ1-4	TRBV28	14	TGTGCCAGCAGTTCCGGGACACCGTATGAAAAACTGTTTTTT	CASSSGTPYEKLFF
-	TRBD2	TRBJ2-7	TRBV6-5	14	TGTGCCAGCAGCGGACTAGCGGGCTCCTACGAGCAGTACTTC	CASSGLAGSYEQYF
-	-	TRBJ2-1	TRBV27	15	TGTGCCAGCAGTTTACTAGCGACATCCTACAATGAGCAGTTCTTC	CASSLLATSYNEQFF
-	-	TRBJ2-1	TRBV29-1	15	TGCAGCGGACAGACACCACTGCGTGGTTTAATAACTCAGTTCTTC	CSGQTPLRGLITQFF
-	TRBD2	TRBJ2-1	TRBV6-4	15	TGTGCCAGTCCTAAGGCACTAGCGCCTTACAATGAGCAGTTCTTC	CASPKALAPYNEQFF
-	-	TRBJ1-5	TRBV3-1/TRBV3-2	15	TGTGCCAGCAGCCAAGATCAGACATACGGTCAGCCCCAGCATTTT	CASSQDQTYGQPQHF
few	TRBD2	TRBJ2-7	TRBV3-1/TRBV3-2	14	TGTGCCAGCACCCGCGGACTAGTGAACTACGAGCAGTACTTC	CASTRGLVNYEQYF
-	-	TRBJ1-2	TRBV28	17	TGTGCCAGCAGTCCTGGGTCTGGGTCCCCAAGGGGGTATGGCTACACCTTC	CASSPGSGSPRGYGYTF
-	TRBD1	TRBJ2-7	TRBV2	14	TGTGCCAGCAGAAGACAGGGGGATACCTACGAGCAGTACTTC	CASRRQGDTYEQYF
-	-	TRBJ2-7	TRBV7-2	14	TGTGCCAGCAGCTTAGACCACAACTCCTACGAGCAGTACTTC	CASSLDHNSYEQYF
-	TRBD2	TRBJ2-7	TRBV19	14	TGTGCCAGTAGGGGAGCGGGAGCTCTCTACGAGCAGTACTTC	CASRGAGALYEQYF
-	TRBD2	TRBJ2-1	TRBV25-1	17	TGTGCCAGCAGTGAAGTCGGGGGGGGCCTCCGAGGGGATGAGCAGTTCTTC	CASSEVGGGLRGDEQFF
-	TRBD1	TRBJ2-5	TRBV11-2	14	TGTGCCAGCAGCTGGACAGGGGGCAGGGAGACCCAGTACTTC	CASSWTGGRETQYF
few	TRBD1	TRBJ1-4	TRBV27	15	TGTGCCAGCAGTTTTGGGGGGACAGGGGTCGCAAAACTGTTTTTT	CASSFGGTGVAKLFF
-	TRBD1	TRBJ2-1	TRBV9	12	TGTGCCAGCAGCCGGGACAGGGTGGAGCAGTTCTTC	CASSRDRVEQFF
-	TRBD2	TRBJ2-1	TRBV28	14	TGTGCCAGCAGTTTTCTAGCGGGAGATTTTGAGCAGTTCTTC	CASSFLAGDFEQFF
-	TRBD1	TRBJ1-2	TRBV24-1	17	TGTGCCACCAGTGATGCCAGCGGGACAGGCCATAACTATGGCTACACCTTC	CATSDASGTGHNYGYTF
-	TRBD1	TRBJ2-7	TRBV29-1	12	TGCAGCGCTGGGACAGGGGTATACGAGCAGTACTTC	CSAGTGVYEQYF
-	-	TRBJ2-7	TRBV6-5	16	TGTGCCAGCAGTTTGGGGCCAGGGCGTTTGTTCTACGAGCAGTACTTC	CASSLGPGRLFYEQYF
few	TRBD1	TRBJ1-2	TRBV29-1	11	TGCAGCGCAGGAGCGACAGGGTACTACACCTTC	CSAGATGYYTF
few	TRBD2	TRBJ2-2	TRBV5-4	15	TGTGCCAGCAGCTCAGCGGGAGCCCGAACCGGGGAGCTGTTTTTT	CASSSAGARTGELFF
-	TRBD2	TRBJ2-3	TRBV9	16	TGTGCCAGCAGCCCCCCCCCGGGACTAGAACTTCATACGCAGTATTTT	CASSPPPGLELHTQYF
-	-	TRBJ1-1	TRBV4-3	15	TGCGCCAGCAGCCAAGATAGCAGGGGAGGGACTGAAGCTTTCTTT	CASSQDSRGGTEAFF
-	-	TRBJ2-1	TRBV3-1/TRBV3-2	15	TGTGCCAGCAGACGGGACTCCTCTCCCTACAATGAGCAGTTCTTC	CASRRDSSPYNEQFF
few	-	TRBJ2-5	TRBV29-1	14	TGCAGCGCCACCCCTAGCGTAAACCAAGAGACCCAGTACTTC	CSATPSVNQETQYF
-	-	TRBJ2-5	TRBV5-1	14	TGCGCCAGCAGCTTGGCCTCCTTACAAGAGACCCAGTACTTC	CASSLASLQETQYF
-	TRBD1	TRBJ1-4	TRBV6-5	15	TGTGCCAGCAGACGGACAGGTGCAACTAATGAAAAACTGTTTTTT	CASRRTGATNEKLFF
-	TRBD1	TRBJ2-4	TRBV5-5	17	TGTGCCAGCAGCTTGGCCGGCGTCGGGACAGCAAAAAACATTCAGTACTTC	CASSLAGVGTAKNIQYF
-	-	TRBJ1-3	TRBV5-6	15	TGTGCCAGCAGCTCCACAGGGAGCTCTGGAAACACCATATATTTT	CASSSTGSSGNTIYF
-	-	TRBJ2-5	TRBV5-1	16	TGCGCCAGCAGTTTGGTTTACAGGGATCCGCAAGAGACCCAGTACTTC	CASSLVYRDPQETQYF
-	TRBD1	TRBJ2-1	TRBV5-1	15	TGCGCCAGCAGCGGGGACAGGCGTCATTACAATGAGCAGTTCTTC	CASSGDRRHYNEQFF
-	-	TRBJ2-3	TRBV6-2/TRBV6-3	17	TGTGCCAGCAGTTTGGTAAATGGGCCGAGAGGGACAGATACGCAGTATTTT	CASSLVNGPRGTDTQYF
-	TRBD1	TRBJ1-3	TRBV28	14	TGTGCCAGCAGCATGACAGGGGGTGGAAACACCATATATTTT	CASSMTGGGNTIYF
-	TRBD1	TRBJ2-1	TRBV5-5	14	TGTGCCAGCAGCTTGGTGACAGGGCTCAATGAGCAGTTCTTC	CASSLVTGLNEQFF
few	-	TRBJ1-5	TRBV21-1	19	TGTGCCAGCATCCCGATCGGACAGGGTGGGTCTTATAGCAATCAGCCCCAGCATTTT	CASIPIGQGGSYSNQPQHF
once	-	TRBJ2-7	TRBV27	17	TGTGCCAGCAGTTCAGCCCTAGGGGCGCGGATCACCTACGAGCAGTACTTC	CASSSALGARITYEQYF
-	TRBD1	TRBJ2-7	TRBV5-4	16	TGTGCCAGCAGCAACCCGGGACAGGGGAGCTCCTACGAGCAGTACTTC	CASSNPGQGSSYEQYF
-	-	TRBJ2-1	TRBV5-5	14	TGTGCCAGCAGCTTGGACGGTTTCTACAATGAGCAGTTCTTC	CASSLDGFYNEQFF
-	-	TRBJ1-4	TRBV5-4	18	TGTGCCAGCAGCGCTAAGATAGACAGGTCCTCAACTAATGAAAAACTGTTTTTT	CASSAKIDRSSTNEKLFF
-	-	TRBJ2-3	TRBV19	16	TGTGCCAGTAGCAAGGGAGGGACAGGCGGCACAGATACGCAGTATTTT	CASSKGGTGGTDTQYF
few	-	TRBJ1-1	TRBV7-9	13	TGTGCCAGCAGCTTAGAGGGGGGGACTGAAGCTTTCTTT	CASSLEGGTEAFF
-	-	TRBJ1-5	TRBV19	15	TGTGCCAGTAGTATAGACGGGGGGCGTAATCAGCCCCAGCATTTT	CASSIDGGRNQPQHF
-	TRBD2	TRBJ2-2	TRBV3-1/TRBV3-2	19	TGTGCCAGCAGCCACCGGGCGGCAGCGGGGGGCGGGGACACCGGGGAGCTGTTTTTT	CASSHRAAAGGGDTGELFF
-	TRBD2	TRBJ2-7	TRBV28	14	TGTGCCAGCAGTTTGACTAGCGGGAGTTACGAGCAGTACTTC	CASSLTSGSYEQYF
-	TRBD1	TRBJ1-1	TRBV6-6	14	TGTGCCAGCAGTTACCAGACAGGGCCCACTGAAGCTTTCTTT	CASSYQTGPTEAFF
-	-	TRBJ2-5	TRBV5-1	14	TGCGCCAGCCACAGCGGGGACACACAAGAGACCCAGTACTTC	CASHSGDTQETQYF
once	-	TRBJ1-6	TRBV5-1	14	TGCGCCAGCAGCTTGGTTCAGGGTAATTCACCCCTCCACTTT	CASSLVQGNSPLHF